This T cell receptor beta chain emerged from a study of monozygotic twins with inflammatory bowel disease. Samples each yielded cDNA through eight separate reactions. TCRdb re-called the 5' RACE reads, yielding one record per CDR3 amino acid sequence without DNA. In total, the table holds 190,000 or so distinct CDR3 sequences. Details on this clonotype: Its matching antigen is unknown.

The study's findings and limits: Reduced clonotype sharing with other individuals was observed in IBD patients relative to healthy twins, especially with disease activity.

The sample was blood. The clonotype comes from a human donor with ulcerative colitis or Crohn's disease, or a healthy co-twin of an affected twin (not recorded which).

CDR3 sequence reads: CASSSAGVAKNIQYF. The chain is built from TRBV7-2 and TRBJ2-4. The CDR3 extends over 15 amino acids. Germline-derived CDR1 and CDR2 are SGHTA and FQGNSA.